Below, one T cell receptor beta chain is given with its context. It has no known antigen specificity. A read error may produce the germline difference seen at one junction end. Reading the germline V gene (reference sequence) gives CDR1 DFQATT and CDR2 SNEGSKA. There are 11 amino acids in the CDR3, from cysteine to phenylalanine inclusive. Just the 33-base CDR3 DNA is kept, in frame starting at base 1. The collaborating institutions used their own protocols to collect whole blood in K2EDTA tubes. Collaborator samples were shipped for TCRbeta analysis as frozen whole blood, isolated PBMCs, or DNA extracted from either sample type. The immunoSEQ Assay, a bias-controlled multiplex PCR, was used to amplify TCRbeta CDR3 regions from genomic DNA. The paper's processing steps were these. The number of nucleated cells in each sample was estimated by amplification of reference gene primers within the assay. To quantify the absolute abundance of each unique TCRbeta CDR3 rearrangement, sequence reads were collapsed and filtered. For each sample, productive Simpson clonality was calculated as the square root of Simpson's diversity index across productive rearrangements. This immuneACCESS table, as held by TCRdb, lists in-frame sequences with V and J called but not all clones. Of the missing ones, under half trace to an unresolved V gene in checked studies; the others have no known cause. The V and J calls and clone size come from that table; D and trimming were worked out from the DNA. Present in this sample are approximately 170,000 clones, under 90% of which were seen just once. The ten biggest clones cover around 19% of the sample.

The data are from a study of blood T cell repertoires in COVID-19 (dated by TCRdb to 2019 to 2021). With regard to the full study: Samples covering the acute and convalescent phases of COVID-19 were provided by collaborators in the United States, Italy and Spain. The prospective study material was composed of cDNA or gDNA derived from T cells, B-cell-depleted T cells, or PBMCs. Deeply sampled blood TCRbeta repertoires from subjects exposed to, actively infected with, or recovered from COVID-19 were included in the dataset. A freely available public database, intended as a resource for researchers studying the immune response to SARS-CoV-2, is where the repertoires were released. Samples were obtained from the ongoing ImmuneRACE study (first 160 participants) and from over 1,000 subjects provided by 6 global collaborators. A de-identified subject ID, COVID-19 status, age in years and sex were almost always included in the sample metadata. HLA class I and class II types, where available, came from metadata supplied by the sample provider rather than from assay-based typing. Points the paper makes about the study in general: The amount of clinical and demographic metadata varied by source and participant and was provided uncurated.

Sequenced material: peripheral blood. This sequence uses TRBV20-1 and TRBJ2-7, with 7 bases in between that match TRBD2. This receptor was identified in a woman aged 80 or over with acute or convalescent COVID-19. The CDR3 loop reads CSARGGTIKNF. The DNA reads TGCAGTGCTAGAGGTGGGACTATTAAGAACTTC.